The subject of this entry is one TCR beta chain. The antigen is not known. TCRB transcripts that were expressed got sequenced, as all of the isolated RNA had been reverse transcribed. This table comes from immunoSEQ multiplex PCR, and its TCRdb copy is limited to in-frame clones, with some not included. This table has nearly 350,000 clones, roughly 8.8% appearing once. This record belongs to a study of beta chain features in type 1 diabetes. CDR3 length equals 12 residues. Germline-derived CDR1 and CDR2 are GTSNPN and SVGIG (reference sequence). V lost 4 bases and J lost 2, with 6 bases in between. Findings of the study overall: Among patients with Type 1 diabetes, TCRB CDR3s were moderately but significantly shorter in every one of the four CD4+ subsets. Any PCR bias toward short templates would affect both groups alike.

The gene calls are TRBV30 and TRBJ1-5, with D hard to call. Sequenced input: central memory CD4+ T cells from blood. The clonotype originates from a man aged 25-40 years with type 1 diabetes. CDR3 amino acids: CAWNEGNQPQHF. The CDR3, as DNA: TGTGCCTGGAACGAGGGCAATCAGCCCCAGCATTTT.